These 5 T cell receptor beta chains share one sample of origin, sequenced in a study of shared clonotypes between healthy human individuals. Using immunoSEQ multiplex PCR, the repertoire was profiled, and TCRdb retains in-frame clones only, with some absent. This sample has around 2,000,000 clones; approximately 94% occur once, and the top ten carry about 1.1%. Terminally differentiated effector memory CD45RA+ cells were left out of the naive CD8 fraction, which was CD45RO-negative and positively selected for CCR7. The sample comprised naive CD8+ T cells sorted from blood. These TCRs come from a young man in good health.

V is TRBV4-1 and J is TRBJ2-5; weak D call: TRBD1 (5 bases). Trimming removed 0 bases at V and 1 base at J, with 6 bases between. CDR3 length: 14 residues. Germline V gene sequence: CDR1 MGHRA, CDR2 YSYEKL. The CDR3 loop reads CASSQDRAQETQYF. The CDR3 coding sequence is TGCGCCAGCAGCCAAGACAGGGCCCAAGAGACCCAGTACTTC.

The rearrangement uses TRBV18 and TRBJ2-7; 7 bases agree with TRBD2. The CDR3 contains 15 residues. Per the germline V gene, CDR1 is KGHSH and CDR2 is LQKENI. V gave up 3 bases and J gave up 2 bases; unmatched junction bases: 7. CDR3 protein: CASSPLNAGAYEQYF. The CDR3 DNA is TGTGCCAGCTCACCCCTCAATGCGGGGGCCTACGAGCAGTACTTC.

V is TRBV5-1 and J is TRBJ1-1; D gene unclear. V lost 2 bases and J 4 bases, leaving 12 bases between the germline ends. The CDR3 contains 14 residues. Germline-derived CDR1 and CDR2 are SGHRS and YFSETQ. This chain's CDR3 is CASSLRTVGTEAFF. Here the CDR3 DNA reads TGCGCCAGCAGCTTACGGACTGTCGGCACTGAAGCTTTCTTT.

This clone has just one count. The J gene is TRBJ1-2, the V gene TRBV7-9; D is perhaps TRBD1 (6 bases). Trimming took off 2 bases at V and 8 bases at J, with 18 bases between the two ends. The CDR3 sequence is 15 residues long. Germline V gene lookup returns CDR1 SEHNR and CDR2 FQNEAQ (reference sequence). The CDR3, as DNA: TGTGCCAGCAGCTTATATTTGGGGGGCGTGAAGGGCTACACCTTC. This gives the protein CASSLYLGGVKGYTF.

About this clone itself: This specimen includes other DNA sequences encoding the same CDR3. The V gene is TRBV7-9, the J gene TRBJ1-1; D is ambiguous. The V end was cut by 3 bases, the J end by 3 bases, with 2 bases between. The V gene's germline CDR1 is SEHNR and CDR2 FQNEAQ (reference sequence). The CDR3 length is 11 residues. CDR3 in amino acids: CASSLDTEAFF. As DNA, the CDR3 is TGTGCCAGCAGCTTGGACACTGAAGCTTTCTTT. The variable domain in full, completed from reference TRBV7-9 and TRBJ1-1, reads DTGVSQNPRHKITKRGQNVTFRCDPISEHNRLYWYRQTLGQGPEFLTYFQNEAQLEKSRLLSDRFSAERPKGSFSTLEIQRTEQGDSAMYLCASSLDTEAFFGQGTRLTVV.